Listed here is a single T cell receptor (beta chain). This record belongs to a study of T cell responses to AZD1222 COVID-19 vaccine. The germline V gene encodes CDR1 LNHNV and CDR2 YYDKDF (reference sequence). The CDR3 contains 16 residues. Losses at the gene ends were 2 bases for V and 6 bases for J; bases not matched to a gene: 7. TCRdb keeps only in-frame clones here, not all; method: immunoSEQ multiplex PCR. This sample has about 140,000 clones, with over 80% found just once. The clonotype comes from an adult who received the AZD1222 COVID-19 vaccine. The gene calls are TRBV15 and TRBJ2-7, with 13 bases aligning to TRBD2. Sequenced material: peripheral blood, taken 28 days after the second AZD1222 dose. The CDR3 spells CATSRTITSGRAEQYF. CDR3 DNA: TGTGCCACCAGCAGAACAATTACTAGCGGGAGGGCCGAGCAGTACTTC.